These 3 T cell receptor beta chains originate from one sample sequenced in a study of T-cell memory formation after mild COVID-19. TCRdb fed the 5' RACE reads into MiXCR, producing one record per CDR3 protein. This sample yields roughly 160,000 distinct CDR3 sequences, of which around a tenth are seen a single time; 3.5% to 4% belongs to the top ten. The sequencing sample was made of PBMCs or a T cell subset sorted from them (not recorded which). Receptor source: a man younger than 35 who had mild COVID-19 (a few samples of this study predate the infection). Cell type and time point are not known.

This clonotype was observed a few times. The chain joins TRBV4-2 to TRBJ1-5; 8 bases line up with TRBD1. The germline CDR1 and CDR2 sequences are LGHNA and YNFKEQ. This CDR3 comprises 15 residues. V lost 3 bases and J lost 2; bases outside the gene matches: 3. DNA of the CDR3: TGTGCCAGCAGCCAGAGGACAGGGCGCAATCAGCCCCAGCATTTT. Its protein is CASSQRTGRNQPQHF.

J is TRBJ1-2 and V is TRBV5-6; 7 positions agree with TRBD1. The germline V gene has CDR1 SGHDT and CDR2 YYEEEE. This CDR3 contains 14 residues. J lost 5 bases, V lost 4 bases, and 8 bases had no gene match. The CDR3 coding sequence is TGTGCCAGCAGCACCGGGGACAGTATATATGGCTACACCTTC. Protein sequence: CASSTGDSIYGYTF.

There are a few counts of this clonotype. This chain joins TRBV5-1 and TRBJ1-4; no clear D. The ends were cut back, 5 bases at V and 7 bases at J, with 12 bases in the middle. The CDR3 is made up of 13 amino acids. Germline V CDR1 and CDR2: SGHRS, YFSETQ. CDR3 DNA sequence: TGCGCCAGCAGGAGCTCCGAGACTGAAAAACTGTTTTTT. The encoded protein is CASRSSETEKLFF.